Listed below are T cell receptor beta chains from one sample, sequenced in a study of cytomegalovirus exposure and HLA in healthy donors. Method: immunoSEQ multiplex PCR; TCRdb's copy keeps in-frame clones and lacks some. Among about 43,000 clones listed, roughly 77% were seen once. Sequenced material: PBMCs. These receptors were obtained from a man aged 25 to 40 in good health and CMV-seronegative. The CDR3 runs from the conserved cysteine through the conserved F or W. Fields, in order: V gene, clone size, J gene, D gene, CDR3 protein, CDR3 DNA. A D gene is named only where the DNA matches it firmly. Rows may omit the clone size; those that give it use once, few, many or a size class.

TRBV11-2,NA,TRBJ1-2,NA,CASSSGLGRYTF,TGTGCCAGCAGCTCCGGCCTGGGGCGCTACACCTTC
TRBV7-9,NA,TRBJ2-7,TRBD1,CASSLAGTGRDEQYF,TGTGCCAGCAGCTTAGCCGGGACAGGGAGGGACGAGCAGTACTTC
TRBV5-1,NA,TRBJ2-2,NA,CASHRPNREGDTGELFF,TGCGCCAGCCACCGCCCCAACAGGGAGGGTGACACCGGGGAGCTGTTTTTT
TRBV2,NA,TRBJ2-7,TRBD1,CASRSGTGSYEQYF,TGTGCCAGCAGGTCCGGGACAGGGTCCTACGAGCAGTACTTC
TRBV11-1,NA,TRBJ2-5,NA,CASSPGLPETQYF,TGTGCCAGCAGCCCGGGACTTCCGGAGACCCAGTACTTC
TRBV5-4,few,TRBJ2-7,NA,CASSFGIRRWYEQYF,TGTGCCAGCAGCTTCGGTATTCGGAGGTGGTACGAGCAGTACTTC
TRBV5-4,NA,TRBJ1-4,NA,CASSRDPNKARFF,TGTGCCAGCAGCCGAGACCCTAATAAAGCGCGGTTTTTT
TRBV28,NA,TRBJ1-2,NA,CASSFIANYGYTF,TGTGCCAGCAGTTTTATAGCTAACTATGGCTACACCTTC
TRBV11-3,once,TRBJ2-7,NA,CASSLAGWEAEQYF,TGTGCCAGCAGCTTAGCAGGGTGGGAGGCCGAGCAGTACTTC
TRBV19,NA,TRBJ1-2,NA,CASSLQGNYGYTF,TGTGCCAGTAGCTTACAGGGCAACTATGGCTACACCTTC
TRBV9,NA,TRBJ2-1,NA,CASSVTGTHYNEQFF,TGTGCCAGCAGCGTGACCGGGACACACTACAATGAGCAGTTCTTC
TRBV29-1,NA,TRBJ2-1,TRBD2,CSVDSGRNNEQFF,TGCAGCGTGGATAGCGGGAGGAACAATGAGCAGTTCTTC
TRBV6-5,NA,TRBJ2-1,TRBD1,CASSHGGTGFDEQFF,TGTGCCAGCAGTCACGGAGGGACAGGGTTCGATGAGCAGTTCTTC
TRBV11-3,NA,TRBJ2-3,NA,CASSLAGIRTDTQYF,TGTGCCAGCAGCTTAGCGGGGATACGCACAGATACGCAGTATTTT
TRBV6-6,NA,TRBJ2-1,TRBD1,CASSDSGGSHHEQFF,TGTGCCAGCAGCGATTCAGGGGGAAGTCACCATGAGCAGTTCTTC
TRBV7-9,NA,TRBJ2-3,TRBD2,CASSLVGASGSTDTQYF,TGTGCCAGCAGCTTAGTAGGGGCTAGCGGAAGCACAGATACGCAGTATTTT
TRBV30,few,TRBJ1-1,NA,CAWGKQTGNTEAFF,TGTGCCTGGGGTAAGCAGACGGGGAACACTGAAGCTTTCTTT
TRBV29-1,NA,TRBJ2-7,NA,CSVGGDTSYEQYF,TGCAGCGTTGGAGGGGACACCTCCTACGAGCAGTACTTC
TRBV6-5,NA,TRBJ2-1,NA,CASRNSAGEQFF,TGTGCCAGCAGAAACTCAGCGGGCGAGCAGTTCTTC
TRBV5-5,NA,TRBJ2-3,NA,CASSFSFQGRDTQYF,TGTGCCAGCAGCTTTAGCTTTCAGGGTCGCGATACGCAGTATTTT
TRBV7-9,NA,TRBJ2-7,TRBD2,CASSLNAGGYSGEQYF,TGTGCCAGCAGCCTAAACGCGGGAGGGTATTCGGGTGAGCAGTACTTC
TRBV7-2,NA,TRBJ2-1,TRBD2,CATKTTSGAYNEQFF,TGTGCCACCAAAACCACTAGCGGGGCCTACAATGAGCAGTTCTTC
TRBV19,NA,TRBJ2-7,TRBD2,CASSIGLAGAYEQYF,TGTGCCAGTAGTATCGGACTAGCGGGAGCCTACGAGCAGTACTTC
TRBV5-8,NA,TRBJ2-5,NA,CASSFPWRQGQETQYF,TGTGCCAGCAGCTTTCCTTGGCGGCAGGGACAAGAGACCCAGTACTTC
TRBV19,NA,TRBJ1-5,TRBD1,CASSVGQGAHQPQHF,TGTGCCAGTAGTGTAGGGCAGGGGGCCCATCAGCCCCAGCATTTT
TRBV30,once,TRBJ2-2,TRBD2,CAWSVRLAAGELFF,TGTGCCTGGAGTGTAAGGCTAGCGGCCGGGGAGCTGTTTTTT
TRBV25-1,NA,TRBJ2-7,TRBD1,CASSELGQGTIREEQYF,TGTGCCAGCAGTGAATTGGGACAGGGGACTATCAGGGAGGAGCAGTACTTC
TRBV9,once,TRBJ2-6,TRBD1,CASSAYRTGSPSGANVLTF,TGTGCCAGCAGCGCCTACCGGACAGGTAGCCCCTCTGGGGCCAACGTCCTGACTTTC
TRBV28,few,TRBJ2-1,NA,CASRVAFYNEQFF,TGTGCCAGCAGAGTAGCGTTCTACAATGAGCAGTTCTTC
TRBV6-5,NA,TRBJ2-3,TRBD1,CASSPGTGKDTQYF,TGTGCCAGCAGTCCCGGGACAGGGAAAGATACGCAGTATTTT
TRBV7-8,NA,TRBJ2-1,NA,CAGSFPTVAESSYNEQFF,TGTGCCGGCAGCTTTCCCACCGTAGCGGAGAGCTCCTACAATGAGCAGTTCTTC
TRBV10-3,NA,TRBJ1-1,NA,CAIRGNTEAFF,TGTGCCATCCGAGGAAACACTGAAGCTTTCTTT
TRBV5-4,NA,TRBJ1-2,NA,CASTQRGRALNYGYTF,TGTGCCAGCACCCAGAGAGGCAGGGCCCTTAACTATGGCTACACCTTC
TRBV13,NA,TRBJ2-1,TRBD2,CASSLELAGYNEQFF,TGTGCCAGCAGCTTAGAACTAGCGGGATACAATGAGCAGTTCTTC
TRBV19,few,TRBJ1-4,TRBD1,CASSIGTAPEKLFF,TGTGCCAGTAGTATCGGGACAGCGCCGGAAAAACTGTTTTTT
TRBV11-2,once,TRBJ2-2,NA,CASSPGLDSNTGELFF,TGTGCCAGCAGCCCCGGTCTAGATTCGAACACCGGGGAGCTGTTTTTT
TRBV11-2,NA,TRBJ2-7,TRBD1,CASSRGTGENYEQYF,TGTGCCAGCAGCCGTGGGACAGGGGAAAACTACGAGCAGTACTTC
TRBV7-2,NA,TRBJ2-3,TRBD2,CASSLGGRPTDTQYF,TGTGCCAGCAGCTTAGGCGGGAGACCAACAGATACGCAGTATTTT
TRBV6-1,NA,TRBJ2-7,NA,CASSWAGIYEQYF,TGTGCCAGCAGTTGGGCAGGGATCTACGAGCAGTACTTC
TRBV5-4,NA,TRBJ2-7,TRBD2,CASSLPHLSAWREGSDEQYF,TGTGCCAGCAGCTTACCACATCTTTCGGCGTGGCGGGAGGGCTCGGACGAGCAGTACTTC
TRBV7-9,NA,TRBJ2-5,TRBD1,CASSLEGTGQSQETQYF,TGTGCCAGCAGCTTAGAAGGGACAGGGCAATCCCAAGAGACCCAGTACTTC
TRBV27,NA,TRBJ2-7,NA,CASSLGLEQYF,TGTGCCAGCAGTTTAGGGCTCGAGCAGTACTTC
TRBV4-2,once,TRBJ2-7,TRBD2,CASSLSRYEREASQYF,TGTGCCAGCAGCTTAAGCAGGTATGAGCGGGAGGCCTCTCAGTACTTC
TRBV27,NA,TRBJ2-1,TRBD2,CASSFLAGWTSSYNEQFF,TGTGCCAGCAGTTTCCTAGCGGGATGGACCAGCTCCTACAATGAGCAGTTCTTC
TRBV9,NA,TRBJ2-7,TRBD1,CASSVEGQVINEQYF,TGTGCCAGCAGCGTAGAGGGACAGGTTATCAACGAGCAGTACTTC
TRBV6-1,NA,TRBJ2-2,TRBD2,CASRTSGDTGELFF,TGTGCCAGCAGGACTAGCGGGGACACCGGGGAGCTGTTTTTT
TRBV2,NA,TRBJ2-3,NA,CASSETGGKKYF,TGTGCCAGCAGTGAGACTGGCGGGAAGAAGTATTTT
TRBV28,NA,TRBJ2-1,TRBD2,CASSLGGLVFF,TGTGCCAGCAGTTTGGGCGGACTAGTGTTCTTC
TRBV6-1,once,TRBJ1-4,NA,CASSEAGAVEKLFF,TGTGCCAGCAGTGAGGCAGGGGCGGTTGAAAAACTGTTTTTT
TRBV5-8,few,TRBJ2-2,NA,CASSLDHEAGELFF,TGTGCCAGCAGCTTGGATCACGAGGCCGGGGAGCTGTTTTTT
TRBV5-1,NA,TRBJ1-6,TRBD1,CASSLDRVLDSPLHF,TGCGCCAGCAGCCTGGACAGGGTATTGGATTCACCCCTCCACTTT
TRBV11-3,NA,TRBJ2-5,TRBD2,CASSLGGSGSKQETQYF,TGTGCCAGCAGCTTGGGGGGTAGCGGGAGTAAACAAGAGACCCAGTACTTC
TRBV28,NA,TRBJ1-5,NA,CASKEYRGTHRSNQPQHF,TGTGCCAGTAAGGAATATAGGGGCACGCACAGATCCAATCAGCCCCAGCATTTT
TRBV19,NA,TRBJ2-7,TRBD1,CASSIDESRRQGAAYEQYF,TGTGCCAGTAGTATAGATGAATCTCGGCGCCAGGGGGCAGCCTACGAGCAGTACTTC
TRBV18,few,TRBJ2-7,TRBD1,CASSRSGTGDEQYF,TGTGCCAGCTCACGGTCCGGGACAGGGGACGAGCAGTACTTC